These T cell receptor beta chains were read from a single sample in a study of T cell responses to AZD1222 COVID-19 vaccine. Libraries were prepared by immunoSEQ multiplex PCR; TCRdb keeps only in-frame clonotypes and omits some of them. The sample includes 140,000 to 150,000 clones, 80% to 95% of them seen just once. The input for sequencing was peripheral blood, taken on day 0 of AZD1222 vaccination. The source is an adult in good health. The CDR3 runs from the conserved cysteine through the conserved F or W. D genes are given only for firm matches. Some rows mark clone size as missing; the rest say once, few, many or name a class of expanded clone.

CDR3 DNA | CDR3 protein | clone size | J gene | D gene | V gene
TGTGCCAGCAGCCCCTTGGCCGTGGGCTCCTACGAGCAGTACTTC | CASSPLAVGSYEQYF | NA | TRBJ2-7 | NA | TRBV27
TGTGCCAGTAAAAGGGAGTTGGACACCGGGGAGCTGTTTTTT | CASKRELDTGELFF | NA | TRBJ2-2 | NA | TRBV19
TGTGCCAGCAGTTTATCCGGCTGGCGAGAGACCCAGTACTTC | CASSLSGWRETQYF | NA | TRBJ2-5 | NA | TRBV28
TGCGCCAGCAGCCAAGACGGCCGCACAGATACGCAGTATTTT | CASSQDGRTDTQYF | NA | TRBJ2-3 | NA | TRBV4-1
TGTGCCAGCAGCTTAAGGAGTGCGGGAGATGGGGATGAGCAGTTCTTC | CASSLRSAGDGDEQFF | NA | TRBJ2-1 | TRBD2 | TRBV7-6
TGTGCCGTGGGGGCCCAGGATGAAAAACTGTTTTTT | CAVGAQDEKLFF | few | TRBJ1-4 | NA | TRBV10-3
TGTGCCAGCAGTAACCTAGGACAGGGGAAGGGCCAGCCCCAGCATTTT | CASSNLGQGKGQPQHF | NA | TRBJ1-5 | TRBD1 | TRBV27
TGTGCCAGCGCCGAAGCCGGGATACGCACAGATACGCAGTATTTT | CASAEAGIRTDTQYF | NA | TRBJ2-3 | NA | TRBV3-1/TRBV3-2
TGTGCCAGCAGCTTAGTGGGAGGGGCCTACGAGCAGTACTTC | CASSLVGGAYEQYF | NA | TRBJ2-7 | TRBD2 | TRBV7-9
TGTGCCAGTAGTATTCCCGGGCGGGAGGTATCCTACGAGCAGTACTTC | CASSIPGREVSYEQYF | NA | TRBJ2-7 | TRBD2 | TRBV19
TGTGCCAGCAGTCTAAGATTGGGGTACTCCTACGAGCAGTACTTC | CASSLRLGYSYEQYF | NA | TRBJ2-7 | NA | TRBV7-8
TGTGCCAGCGGGCAGGGTATATCCTCTGGAAACACCATATATTTT | CASGQGISSGNTIYF | NA | TRBJ1-3 | NA | TRBV28
TGTGCCAGCAGCTACGGGGGAAGCAATCAGCCCCAGCATTTT | CASSYGGSNQPQHF | NA | TRBJ1-5 | NA | TRBV27
TGTGCCAGCACTACGTCGTATAATCAGCCCCAGCATTTT | CASTTSYNQPQHF | NA | TRBJ1-5 | NA | TRBV6-5
TGTGCCAGCGGGATAGAGGTTTGGGACGAGCAGTACTTC | CASGIEVWDEQYF | NA | TRBJ2-7 | NA | TRBV2
TGTGCTAGTGGTTTGAGGGTAACAGGGTATTCGAACACTGAAGCTTTCTTT | CASGLRVTGYSNTEAFF | NA | TRBJ1-1 | NA | TRBV12-5
TGTGCCAGCACCAATCATCCGGGTGGAAACACCATATATTTT | CASTNHPGGNTIYF | NA | TRBJ1-3 | NA | TRBV6-5
TGTGCCAGCAGTGAGAAACGGACAGCGAACACCGGGGAGCTGTTTTTT | CASSEKRTANTGELFF | NA | TRBJ2-2 | NA | TRBV25-1
TGTGCCAGCAGCTTAGAGGCAGGGACGGGGTACGAGCAGTACTTC | CASSLEAGTGYEQYF | NA | TRBJ2-7 | NA | TRBV7-2
TGTGCCAGCAGCCAAGGATCCTTAGAGACCCAGTACTTC | CASSQGSLETQYF | NA | TRBJ2-5 | NA | TRBV14
TGTGCCAGCAGCGTACTAGCGGTTAGCACAGATACGCAGTATTTT | CASSVLAVSTDTQYF | NA | TRBJ2-3 | TRBD2 | TRBV3-1/TRBV3-2
TGTGCCAGCAGTGAACATGGCAGGGGGCAGGGGACCCAGTACTTC | CASSEHGRGQGTQYF | NA | TRBJ2-5 | TRBD1 | TRBV6-1
TGTGCCAGCAGCCTTTCGAATACCGGGGAGCTGTTTTTT | CASSLSNTGELFF | NA | TRBJ2-2 | NA | TRBV3-1/TRBV3-2
TGTGCCAGCAGCTCGACGAACTACAATGAGCAGTTCTTC | CASSSTNYNEQFF | NA | TRBJ2-1 | NA | TRBV7-9
TGTGCCAGCAGTTTATTCCTAGCGGGAGGACTCTACAATGAGCAGTTCTTC | CASSLFLAGGLYNEQFF | NA | TRBJ2-1 | TRBD2 | TRBV27
TGTGCCAGCAGCTTCGGAGCGGCTCCGTCTAGCACAGATACGCAGTATTTT | CASSFGAAPSSTDTQYF | NA | TRBJ2-3 | NA | TRBV7-6
TGTGCCAGCAGCTTAGAGGGCGGAGGCCTCTACGAGCAGTACTTC | CASSLEGGGLYEQYF | NA | TRBJ2-7 | NA | TRBV11-3
TGTGCCAGCAGTGAATTGGTTCTACTCACAGATACGCAGTATTTT | CASSELVLLTDTQYF | NA | TRBJ2-3 | NA | TRBV25-1
TGTGCCAGCAGCGTGGGGACTTCCACAGATACGCAGTATTTT | CASSVGTSTDTQYF | NA | TRBJ2-3 | NA | TRBV7-3
TGTGCCAGCAGTTATGGGGGGGGTACTGGCTACACCTTC | CASSYGGGTGYTF | NA | TRBJ1-2 | NA | TRBV6-5
TGTGCCAGCAGTTTAAGAGGGCAGAGTGGCTACACCTTC | CASSLRGQSGYTF | NA | TRBJ1-2 | NA | TRBV28
TGTGCCAGCAGTCTGCGGGAGAGCGAGACCCAGTACTTC | CASSLRESETQYF | NA | TRBJ2-5 | TRBD2 | TRBV27
TGTGCCAGCAGCCAAGATAGTGCCGGGCGAGGCTACACCTTC | CASSQDSAGRGYTF | once | TRBJ1-2 | NA | TRBV3-1/TRBV3-2
TGCGCCAGCAGCTACCTAGCGGGAGGGCCTGAAGAGCAGTACTTC | CASSYLAGGPEEQYF | NA | TRBJ2-7 | TRBD2 | TRBV5-1
TGTGCCAGCTCACCGACAGCTAACACCGGGGAGCTGTTTTTT | CASSPTANTGELFF | few | TRBJ2-2 | NA | TRBV18
TGTGCCAGTAGTATCTACCCAAGGACCGACTTGCCACTCACCGCTACTTCGCATTTT | CASSIYPRTDLPLTATSHF | NA | TRBJ1-5 | NA | TRBV19
TGCGCCAGCAGCTTGGGACAGGGAGTGGTGCAAGAGACCCAGTACTTC | CASSLGQGVVQETQYF | NA | TRBJ2-5 | TRBD1 | TRBV5-1
TGTGCCAGCAGTCGAATGAGCGACTATGGCTACACCTTC | CASSRMSDYGYTF | few | TRBJ1-2 | NA | TRBV6-5
TGCAGCGTTGAGCGCAGACTGGACTCCTACGAGCAGTACTTC | CSVERRLDSYEQYF | NA | TRBJ2-7 | NA | TRBV29-1
TGCGCCAGCAGCCCCGTACTAGCGGGAGTGAACTACGAGCAGTACTTC | CASSPVLAGVNYEQYF | NA | TRBJ2-7 | TRBD2 | TRBV5-1
TGTGCCAGCAGCTCGACTAGCAGCAATGAGCAGTTCTTC | CASSSTSSNEQFF | NA | TRBJ2-1 | TRBD2 | TRBV7-3
TGTGCCAGCAGCCCTCGGGGCAGCCCCTACGAGCAGTACTTC | CASSPRGSPYEQYF | NA | TRBJ2-7 | NA | TRBV7-9
TGTGCCAGCTCACTTAACACCGGGACATCTGGAAACACCATATATTTT | CASSLNTGTSGNTIYF | NA | TRBJ1-3 | NA | TRBV18
TGTGCCAGCAGTCTGCAAGCGGGTGACCTTAATGAGCAGTTCTTC | CASSLQAGDLNEQFF | NA | TRBJ2-1 | NA | TRBV28
TGTGCCAGCAGCTTGGTCGAGATAAACTATGGCTACACCTTC | CASSLVEINYGYTF | NA | TRBJ1-2 | NA | TRBV5-5
TGTGCCAGCTCACCAAGGACTAGCGGCCAAGAGACCCAGTACTTC | CASSPRTSGQETQYF | NA | TRBJ2-5 | TRBD2 | TRBV18
TGTGCCAGCAGCCCACAGGGACCCAAGGTCCTTTACGAGCAGTACTTC | CASSPQGPKVLYEQYF | few | TRBJ2-7 | NA | TRBV7-9
TGTGCCAGCAGTTCAGGGGCTTCAACTAATGAAAAACTGTTTTTT | CASSSGASTNEKLFF | NA | TRBJ1-4 | NA | TRBV5-4
TGCGCCAGCGGCAGTAATTTCAATCAGCCCCAGCATTTT | CASGSNFNQPQHF | NA | TRBJ1-5 | NA | TRBV4-1
TGCGCCAGCAGCTTGGGCCCGGGAGGCCGGGCTAATGAAAAACTGTTTTTT | CASSLGPGGRANEKLFF | NA | TRBJ1-4 | NA | TRBV5-1
TGTGCCAGCTCGCCCCGGCCCCAGGGGCTGTCAAACACCGGGGAGCTGTTTTTT | CASSPRPQGLSNTGELFF | NA | TRBJ2-2 | NA | TRBV18
TGTGCCAGCTCACAATACGACATGAGGACGTATGGCTACACCTTC | CASSQYDMRTYGYTF | NA | TRBJ1-2 | NA | TRBV18
TGCGCCAGCAGCCAAAGTGGGGACGAGCAGTACTTC | CASSQSGDEQYF | NA | TRBJ2-7 | NA | TRBV4-1
TGTGCCAGCAGAATATTAGGGACAGGGAAAGAGACCCAGTACTTC | CASRILGTGKETQYF | once | TRBJ2-5 | TRBD1 | TRBV11-2
TGTGCCAGCAGTTTTTCGGGAAACGGCTTCAATGAGCAGTTCTTC | CASSFSGNGFNEQFF | NA | TRBJ2-1 | NA | TRBV27